The sequence of this T cell receptor beta chain was determined in a study of blood T cell repertoires in COVID-19. About the study: The study drew acute and convalescent COVID-19 samples from the United States, Italy and Spain. From T cells, B-cell-depleted T cells, or PBMCs came the material, which was cDNA or gDNA.

CDR1 and CDR2 (germline): ENHRY, SYGVKD. The CDR3 is 13 amino acids. The ends lost 6 bases at V and 7 bases at J; junction bases unmatched: 6. In the original workflow: Nucleated cell number was recorded as an estimate derived from reference gene primer amplification. Assay used: immunoSEQ multiplex PCR; TCRdb lists only in-frame clones, some missing. Clone size and V and J calls were adopted from that table, with D and trimming inferred from the DNA. The sample consists of around 260,000 clones, around 90% of them appearing once. Only one count was recorded for this clone. The chain joins TRBV10-3 to TRBJ2-1; 7 positions agree with TRBD1. The material sequenced was peripheral blood. The clonotype was recovered from a woman between 35 and 50 years old who had recovered from COVID-19. The CDR3 nucleotides are TGTGCCATCAGCGTCGACAGGGCGAATGAGCAGTTCTTC. Its translation is CAISVDRANEQFF.